This record looks at one T cell receptor (beta chain) sequence and its context. The antigen this receptor binds is unknown. No per-base quality is available; no much larger clone lies one base away. The V end loses 7 bases and the J end loses 1 base, and a stretch of 15 bases separates them. The CDR3 numbers 15 residues from cysteine through phenylalanine. The kept DNA is CDR3 alone, 45 bases in frame from the first base. The germline V gene gives CDR1 as ENHRY and CDR2 as SYGVKD. Samples from volunteer blood donors who had recovered from COVID-19 were contributed by a second Seattle source. The collaborating institutions used their own protocols to collect whole blood in K2EDTA tubes. Collaborator samples were shipped for TCRbeta analysis as frozen whole blood, isolated PBMCs, or DNA extracted from either sample type. The data originate from a study of blood T cell repertoires in COVID-19 (dated by TCRdb to about 2020). Concerning the study at large: The collaborator samples originated in the United States, Italy and Spain and spanned the acute and convalescent phases of COVID-19. The material from the prospective study consisted of cDNA or gDNA derived from T cells, B-cell-depleted T cells, or PBMCs. Deeply sampled blood TCRbeta repertoires from subjects exposed to, actively infected with, or recovered from COVID-19 were included in the dataset. The repertoires were released in a freely available public database meant as a resource for research on the immune response to SARS-CoV-2. The samples were drawn from the first 160 participants of the ongoing ImmuneRACE study and from about 1,200 subjects provided by 6 global collaborators. The sample metadata nearly always contained a de-identified subject ID, COVID-19 status, age in years and sex. Where available, HLA class I and class II types were taken from metadata supplied by the sample provider and were not determined by assay-based typing. Findings and caveats that apply to the study as a whole: Clinical and demographic metadata were provided uncurated, with the amount varying by source and participant.

The immunoSEQ Assay, a bias-controlled multiplex PCR, was used to amplify TCRbeta CDR3 regions from genomic DNA. The paper's processing steps were these. Within the assay, amplification of reference gene primers was used to estimate how many nucleated cells each sample contained. To quantify the absolute abundance of each unique TCRbeta CDR3 rearrangement, sequence reads were collapsed and filtered. For each sample, productive Simpson clonality was calculated as the square root of Simpson's diversity index across productive rearrangements. The source is immuneACCESS, and TCRdb retained only in-frame sequences with V and J called. Part of the clones is not carried over; for the studies checked, unresolved V genes explain less than half of this, and the remainder is unexplained. That table is the source of V, J and clone size, and D and trimming were worked out from the DNA. In all, the sample holds around 260,000 clones, and about 83% of those were seen once. The ten largest account for roughly 9.4% of the sample.

The sequencing input was peripheral blood. This chain is built from TRBV10-3 and TRBJ2-3, and possibly TRBD2, on 5 matching bases. The sequence was obtained from a woman aged 45-60 years who had recovered from COVID-19. The encoded CDR3 is CAINAEAPGTDTQYF. The base sequence is TGTGCCATCAACGCGGAGGCCCCTGGCACAGATACGCAGTATTTT.